Each of the 17 T cell receptor beta chains below was sequenced from the same sample in a study of CXCR3-negative and CXCR3-positive naive CD8 T cells. Study results and caveats: Compared with CXCR3-negative naive cells, CXCR3-positive naive cells showed more hydrophobic TRB CDR3s.

It was by 5' RACE with UMI labels that the TRB cDNA libraries were prepared. TCRdb re-called the 5' RACE reads; one entry per CDR3 protein, DNA not given. Recorded here are some 140,000 distinct CDR3 sequences; the top ten clones represent approximately 0.46%. These receptors' antigens are unknown. Sequenced material: naive CXCR3+ CD8+ T cells from blood. Noted subset: CD45RO-CCR7+CD27+CD95- naive CD8+ T cells expressing CXCR3 (TNR3+). These receptor sequences come from a human donor in good health. Some clones in this sample may be carry-over from other donors' samples.

This chain uses TRBV7-2 with TRBJ2-3; with no DNA, the TCRdb D assignment of TRBD1 cannot be verified. The CDR3 runs to 15 residues. CDR1 SGHTA and CDR2 FQGNSA come from the germline V gene. The CDR3 protein is CASSFSTGVTDTQYF.

The chain couples TRBV4-1 to TRBJ2-7; TCRdb's D gene call, TRBD2, goes unchecked for lack of DNA. CDR1 MGHRA and CDR2 YSYEKL come from the germline V gene. There are 16 residues in the CDR3. CDR3 loop: CASSQSPGRDSYEQYF.

This sequence joins TRBV7-6 and TRBJ2-5; the D call from TCRdb, TRBD2, cannot be confirmed without DNA. This CDR3 comprises 14 residues. CDR1 and CDR2 (germline): SGHVS, FNYEAQ. The CDR3 reads CASSLARGGETQYF.

The chain couples TRBV5-5 to TRBJ2-5; TCRdb selects TRBD1, and the lack of DNA leaves this call unchecked. The CDR3 runs 16 residues. Germline CDR1 and CDR2: SGHKS and YYEKEE (reference sequence). CDR3 loop: CASIPGRVSLQETQYF.

This chain connects TRBV6-5 to TRBJ2-4; lacking DNA, the TRBD1 call made by TCRdb goes unchecked. Germline values: CDR1 MNHEY, CDR2 SVGAGI. The CDR3 has 14 residues. The CDR3 sequence is CASSPTGIEDIQYF.

The V gene is TRBV6-2 or TRBV6-3, the J gene TRBJ2-7. The length of the CDR3 is 15 residues. From germline, CDR1 is MNHEY and CDR2 SVGEGT. CDR3 residues: CASSYSSGRSREQYF.

The chain is built from TRBV3-1 and TRBJ1-1. The CDR3 is 13 residues long. Germline assignment: CDR1 LGHDT and CDR2 YNNKEL (reference sequence). CDR3 protein: CASSLVMNTEAFF.

The V gene is TRBV6-6, the J gene TRBJ2-1; no DNA is available, so the TRBD1 call from TCRdb remains unchecked. The V gene's germline CDR1 is MNHNY and CDR2 SVGAGI (reference sequence). The CDR3 totals 12 residues. The CDR3 here is CASRPQGDEQFF.

The gene calls are TRBV7-2 and TRBJ2-5; without DNA, the TCRdb call of TRBD1 cannot be checked. Germline loops: CDR1 SGHTA, CDR2 FQGNSA. This CDR3 is 15 amino acids long. CDR3 residues: CASSLWDRGQETQYF.

CDR3 sequence reads: CASSRTSGRAGDTQYF. The rearrangement links TRBV11-2 to TRBJ2-3; TCRdb designates TRBD2, a call that cannot be tested without DNA. The CDR3 is 16 residues long. The germline V gene has CDR1 SGHAT and CDR2 FQNNGV. The full variable domain, its missing parts supplied by reference TRBV11-2 and TRBJ2-3, is EAGVAQSPRYKIIEKRQSVAFWCNPISGHATLYWYQQILGQGPKLLIQFQNNGVVDDSQLPKDRFSAERLKGVDSTLKIQPAKLEDSAVYLCASSRTSGRAGDTQYFGPGTRLTVL.

The rearrangement links TRBV2 to TRBJ2-4; the TCRdb D gene call, TRBD1, has no DNA to confirm it. The CDR3 has 15 amino acids. CDR1 is SNHLY, CDR2 FYNNEI, per germline. The CDR3 is CASSRRQASKNIQYF.

The chain employs TRBV29-1 and TRBJ2-2. Germline CDR1 reads SQVTM; CDR2 reads ANQGSEA. This CDR3 has 14 amino acids. CDR3 amino acids: CSVERQVNTGELFF.

The gene calls are TRBV7-9 and TRBJ1-5. From germline, CDR1 is SEHNR and CDR2 FQNEAQ (reference sequence). CDR3 length: 13 amino acids. Here the CDR3 reads CASSLEVSQPQHF.

The chain links TRBV5-1 to TRBJ1-1; TCRdb calls TRBD1, which cannot be checked without DNA. The germline V gene has CDR1 SGHRS and CDR2 YFSETQ. This CDR3 is 17 amino acids long. CDR3 sequence reads: CASSGRDREGTSTEAFF.

The CDR3 sequence is CASSRDRGYEQYF. The genes are TRBV5-6 and TRBJ2-7; there is no DNA to check the TCRdb D call of TRBD1. Germline V gene lookup returns CDR1 SGHDT and CDR2 YYEEEE. This CDR3 comprises 13 residues.

This chain uses TRBV7-8 with TRBJ2-2; TCRdb proposes TRBD2, but this gene call is untestable without DNA. This CDR3 is 18 amino acids long. The germline CDR1 and CDR2 sequences are SGHVS and FQNEAQ. CDR3 residues: CASSLRDGGGGAAGELFF.

The V call is TRBV29-1, the J call TRBJ2-3. CDR3 length: 14 residues. The germline V gene encodes CDR1 SQVTM and CDR2 ANQGSEA. The chain's CDR3 is CSVEDLTRRDTQYF.